Below are 20 T cell receptor beta chains sequenced from a single sample in a study of lymphopenia after photon versus proton radiotherapy. Produced via immunoSEQ multiplex PCR; TCRdb's table is partial and in-frame only. The sample contains about 45,000 clones, roughly 85% of which appear only once. Sequenced here: peripheral blood, sampled from a patient treated with photon-based radiotherapy. These receptors were obtained from a middle-aged man with gastric cancer.

V is TRBV11-2 and J is TRBJ2-7, with 9 bases lining up with TRBD1. Per germline, CDR1 SGHAT and CDR2 FQNNGV. The length of the CDR3 is 19 residues. Germline trimming cut 1 base from V and 3 bases from J; bases unmatched to any gene: 16. The CDR3 DNA is TGTGCCAGCAGCTTAGTACCCATCAGGGACAGGGATCGGTACTACGAGCAGTACTTC. It encodes CASSLVPIRDRDRYYEQYF.

The chain combines TRBV7-2 with TRBJ1-2, with D hard to call. CDR3 length: 16 residues. CDR1 SGHTA and CDR2 FQGNSA come from the germline V gene. The V end lost 1 base, the J end lost 0 bases, and 12 bases lay between the germline ends. The CDR3 loop reads CASSLDLGRANYGYTF. In DNA, the CDR3 is TGTGCCAGCAGCTTAGATCTAGGCAGAGCTAACTATGGCTACACCTTC.

This clone counts as medium-sized. The CDR3 protein is CARSLYRVPPQHF. The CDR3 region has the DNA TGTGCCAGAAGCTTGTACAGGGTGCCGCCCCAGCATTTT. The rearrangement uses TRBV5-3 and TRBJ1-5; possible D gene TRBD1, 6 bases. TRBV5-3 is an open reading frame, and its role is uncertain. Trimming stripped 1 base from V and 9 bases from J, with 11 bases between. CDR3 length: 13 residues.

The chain joins TRBV4-2 to TRBJ2-1; 7 bases line up with TRBD2. Germline V gives CDR1 LGHNA, CDR2 YNFKEQ. Germline trimming cut 0 bases from V and 4 bases from J; bases unmatched to any gene: 6. The CDR3 extends over 16 amino acids. The CDR3 here is CASSQDLSGAYNEQFF. The CDR3 DNA is TGTGCCAGCAGCCAAGATCTAAGCGGGGCATACAATGAGCAGTTCTTC.

The chain recombines TRBV4-3 with TRBJ1-6; D is possibly TRBD1 (5 bases). CDR3 size: 15 residues. Germline V gives CDR1 LGHNA, CDR2 YSLEER. The germline V and J ends were trimmed by 1 base and 7 bases, with 11 bases remaining between them. The CDR3 DNA sequence: TGCGCCAGCAGCCAAGGTCGGGGGTGGAATTCACCCCTCCACTTT. It specifies CASSQGRGWNSPLHF.

In this sample, this clone turned up once. This chain links TRBV29-1 with TRBJ2-7; 9 positions match TRBD1. The V gene's germline CDR1 is SQVTM and CDR2 ANQGSEA. After removal of 7 bases from V and 3 bases from J, the junction contained 4 bases not matched to a gene. The CDR3 extends over 12 amino acids. In DNA form, the CDR3 reads TGCAGCGGAGGACAGGGGAGCTACGAGCAGTACTTC. Amino acids: CSGGQGSYEQYF.

The V call is TRBV18, the J call TRBJ2-7, with 9 bases fitting TRBD2. Germline trimming cut 1 base from V and 5 bases from J; bases unmatched to any gene: 9. The CDR3 loop spans 16 amino acids. Germline CDR1 is KGHSH and CDR2 is LQKENI. CDR3 nucleotide sequence: TGTGCCAGCTCACCACGGGCTAGCGGGGTTGGGGACGAGCAGTACTTC. Protein product: CASSPRASGVGDEQYF.

The chain links TRBV7-9 to TRBJ1-1; D perhaps matches TRBD1 (6 bases). Between the trimmed V and J ends, which lost 5 bases and 5 bases, there was a span of 18 bases. Germline CDR1 SEHNR, CDR2 FQNEAQ (reference sequence). This CDR3 region has 15 residues. This CDR3 reads CASSKMGGAWTEAFF. The CDR3 DNA sequence: TGTGCCAGCAGCAAGATGGGGGGGGCTTGGACTGAAGCTTTCTTT. Combining the CDR3 with reference TRBV7-9 and TRBJ1-1 gives the whole variable domain DTGVSQNPRHKITKRGQNVTFRCDPISEHNRLYWYRQTLGQGPEFLTYFQNEAQLEKSRLLSDRFSAERPKGSFSTLEIQRTEQGDSAMYLCASSKMGGAWTEAFFGQGTRLTVV.

The chain has TRBV18 and TRBJ1-2, with 7 bases matching TRBD1. Germline lookup yields CDR1 KGHSH and CDR2 LQKENI. Trimming at V came to 6 bases and at J to 6 bases, leaving 4 bases not matched to a gene. The CDR3 runs to 12 residues. The CDR3 loop is CASSTTGHGYTF. The CDR3 DNA reads TGTGCCAGCTCCACGACAGGGCATGGCTACACCTTC.

The chain is built from TRBV7-2 and TRBJ1-1, with no clear D. The CDR3 extends over 12 amino acids. The ends were cut back, 4 bases at V and 4 bases at J, with 7 bases in the middle. Germline V CDR1 and CDR2: SGHTA, FQGNSA. The CDR3 loop reads CASSSLGTEAFF. DNA of the CDR3: TGTGCCAGCAGCTCTTTGGGCACTGAAGCTTTCTTT.

The rearrangement uses TRBV4-3 and TRBJ2-3; 10 bases are shared with TRBD2. The CDR3 is 16 residues long. The trim removed 2 bases at V and 2 bases at J, leaving 4 bases unmatched. CDR1 and CDR2 (germline): LGHNA, YSLEER. The CDR3 DNA is TGCGCCAGCAGCCAAAATAGCGGGGGGTTCACAGATACGCAGTATTTT. Protein sequence: CASSQNSGGFTDTQYF.

The chain uses TRBV19 and TRBJ2-1; no clear D gene. Germline V gives CDR1 LNHDA, CDR2 SQIVND (reference sequence). Trimming removed 7 bases at V and 4 bases at J, with 14 bases between. This CDR3 region has 14 residues. The CDR3 spells CASNTPGVYNEQFF. Written as DNA, the CDR3 is TGTGCCAGTAACACGCCTGGGGTTTACAATGAGCAGTTCTTC.

CDR3 in amino acids: CASSPGHRNTEAFF. Here the CDR3 DNA reads TGTGCCAGCAGCCCCGGACACAGGAACACTGAAGCTTTCTTT. The chain has TRBV9 and TRBJ1-1; perhaps TRBD1 as D (5 bases). V lost 4 bases, J lost 1 base, and 11 bases lay in between. Germline CDR1 reads SGDLS; CDR2 reads YYNGEE. The CDR3 loop spans 14 amino acids.

The chain is built from TRBV2 and TRBJ1-2, with a possible D match to TRBD1 (5 bases). The CDR3 contains 13 residues. With 3 bases removed from V and 7 bases from J, the gap between germline ends came to 12 bases. Germline values: CDR1 SNHLY, CDR2 FYNNEI. In nucleotides, the CDR3 is TGTGCCAGCAGTGATCGGGGGGACCTTGGCTACACCTTC. This translates into CASSDRGDLGYTF.

The V call is TRBV9, the J call TRBJ2-5, with unresolved D. CDR3 length equals 13 residues. V dropped 0 bases and J dropped 5 bases, with 8 bases sitting between them. The germline CDR1 and CDR2 sequences are SGDLS and YYNGEE. The CDR3 is CASSVVTSETQYF. CDR3 sequence (DNA): TGTGCCAGCAGCGTAGTTACGTCGGAGACCCAGTACTTC. Looking up the rest from reference TRBV9 and TRBJ2-5 gives the full variable domain: DSGVTQTPKHLITATGQRVTLRCSPRSGDLSVYWYQQSLDQGLQFLIQYYNGEERAKGNILERFSAQQFPDLHSELNLSSLELGDSALYFCASSVVTSETQYFGPGTRLLVL.

The chain is built from TRBV5-6 and TRBJ2-7; D uncertain. V was trimmed by 1 base and J by 3 bases, leaving 8 bases between them. This CDR3 is built from 13 residues. Germline loops: CDR1 SGHDT, CDR2 YYEEEE. The CDR3 protein is CASSLQDDYEQYF. The CDR3 DNA sequence: TGTGCCAGCAGCTTGCAGGATGACTACGAGCAGTACTTC.

The chain carries TRBV5-4 and TRBJ1-2; D remains unclear. V lost 3 bases and J 7 bases, leaving 13 bases between the germline ends. The CDR3 is made up of 13 amino acids. Germline V gene data show CDR1 as SGHNT and CDR2 as YYREEE (reference sequence). CDR3 DNA: TGTGCCAGCAGCTGGACTCCCGGCGGTGGCTACACCTTC. It codes for CASSWTPGGGYTF.

This chain uses TRBV18 with TRBJ2-4; 13 bases agree with TRBD2. J gave up 0 bases and V 0 bases, and 5 bases lay outside the gene matches. Germline CDR1 is KGHSH and CDR2 is LQKENI. The CDR3 runs to 19 residues. CDR3 amino acids: CASSPPGLAGSLAKNIQYF. The CDR3 DNA sequence: TGTGCCAGCTCACCACCGGGACTAGCGGGGTCTCTAGCCAAAAACATTCAGTACTTC.

V usage is TRBV2 and J usage is TRBJ1-3; D is unresolved. In germline, CDR1 is SNHLY, CDR2 FYNNEI. V was pared by 1 base and J by 2 bases, with 12 bases between. The CDR3 is 16 amino acids. The CDR3 reads CASSEDSPTAGNTIYF. The CDR3 DNA reads as TGTGCCAGCAGTGAAGACAGCCCTACAGCTGGAAACACCATATATTTT.

This clone was recorded a few times. The V gene is TRBV6-5, the J gene TRBJ1-2, with D maybe TRBD1 (6 bases). Trimming pared 2 bases from V and 0 bases from J, leaving 10 bases between. The CDR3 loop spans 15 amino acids. The germline V gene encodes CDR1 MNHEY and CDR2 SVGAGI. Here the CDR3 DNA reads TGTGCCAGCAGTTACGGAGGGGGAACTAACTATGGCTACACCTTC. This codes for CASSYGGGTNYGYTF.